This is a list of T cell receptor beta chains from one sample in a study of beta chain features in type 1 diabetes. Measured with immunoSEQ multiplex PCR; TCRdb has only the in-frame clones, and not every one. The data contain 110,000 to 150,000 clones, approximately 10% of them singletons. Material: central memory CD4+ T cells from blood. The origin of the receptors is a woman in her thirties or forties in good health. The CDR3 runs from the conserved cysteine through the conserved F or W. The order of the fields is clone size, J gene, V gene, D gene, CDR3 DNA, CDR3 protein. A D gene is named only where the DNA matches it firmly. A clone size is listed for some rows: how often the clone was seen (once, few, many), or a class if it is expanded.

few TRBJ2-7 TRBV5-4 TRBD2 TGTGCCAGCAGGTCCACTAGCGGGGGGGCCTCCTACGAGCAGTACTTC CASRSTSGGASYEQYF
- TRBJ2-1 TRBV7-9 - TGTGCCAGCAGCTTTAGCTACAATGAGCAGTTCTTC CASSFSYNEQFF
- TRBJ2-3 TRBV28 - TGTGCCAGCAGCCGCGATTTGGTGGAGCGCACAGATACGCAGTATTTT CASSRDLVERTDTQYF
many TRBJ2-7 TRBV7-8 TRBD2 TGTGCCAGCAGCTCCCCGGGGGGGTACGAGCAGTACTTC CASSSPGGYEQYF
few TRBJ2-5 TRBV6-1 - TGTGCCAGCAGTGAAACCCCAGGGCAGGATGGGGAGACCCAGTACTTC CASSETPGQDGETQYF
few TRBJ1-2 TRBV4-2 TRBD1 TGTGCCAGCAGCCCTAGGACAGGGGCTAACTATGGCTACACCTTC CASSPRTGANYGYTF
many TRBJ2-7 TRBV19 - TGTGCCAGTAGTATAGGTCAGGGAGGCGAGCAGTACTTC CASSIGQGGEQYF
few TRBJ2-7 TRBV28 TRBD1 TGTGCCAGCAGACTGGGACAGCCCTACGAGCAGTACTTC CASRLGQPYEQYF
many TRBJ1-2 TRBV7-9 TRBD1 TGTGCCAGCAGCTTAGGCGGGACAGACTATGGCTACACCTTC CASSLGGTDYGYTF
few TRBJ1-2 TRBV7-9 - TGTGCCAGCAGCTCCTACCCCGGGGGAAATGGCTACACCTTC CASSSYPGGNGYTF
few TRBJ1-1 TRBV27 TRBD1 TGTGCCAGCAGCCGGGGCAGGGGGGACACTGAAGCTTTCTTT CASSRGRGDTEAFF
many TRBJ1-6 TRBV7-2 TRBD1 TGTGCCAGCAGCCCTATGACAGGGGGCTATTCACCCCTCCACTTT CASSPMTGGYSPLHF
few TRBJ1-4 TRBV7-2 - TGTGCCAGCAGCCCCGGGAGGGAGAGTGAAAAACTGTTTTTT CASSPGRESEKLFF
few TRBJ2-7 TRBV6-5 TRBD2 TGTGCCAGCAGCTGGGCGGGGGGAGTCGCCTACGAGCAGTACTTC CASSWAGGVAYEQYF